Sequencing of this T cell receptor beta chain was carried out in a study of T-cell memory formation after mild COVID-19. Study as a whole: Clustering of TCRs was largely donor specific.

General study results and limits: Contracting clones, day 15 to 85, had balanced CD4/CD8, and later expanders favored CD4+. Mainly in CM and EM were contracting CD4+ clones; CD8+ were in EMRA.

TCR alpha and TCR beta cDNA libraries carrying sample barcodes and UMIs came from 5'RACE with constant-segment primers. From the 5' RACE reads, TCRdb called clonotypes with MiXCR, one entry per CDR3 protein. Altogether fewer than 150,000 distinct CDR3 sequences are present, around 15% being singletons, with the ten largest covering less than 30%. This clonotype has just a few counts. Its cognate antigen is unknown. Germline CDR1 is SGHKS and CDR2 is YYEKEE (reference sequence). Unmatched junction bases numbered 3, after V lost 3 bases and J lost 7 bases. This CDR3 contains 13 residues. The chain links TRBV5-5 to TRBJ2-1; TRBD2 aligns across 8 bases. The receptor was isolated from an adult woman who had mild COVID-19 (a few samples of this study predate the infection). Cell type and time point are not known. Material: PBMCs or a T cell subset sorted from them (not recorded which). DNA for the CDR3: TGTGCCAGCAGCTGGACTAGCACGAATGAGCAGTTCTTC. This encodes CASSWTSTNEQFF.